One sample yielded the 23 T cell receptor beta chains listed below, sequenced in a study of T cell responses to AZD1222 COVID-19 vaccine. Sequenced by immunoSEQ multiplex PCR; TCRdb stores in-frame clones only, minus some. The table includes 120,000 or so clones, 70% to 90% detected once. The sequencing used peripheral blood, collected on day 0 of AZD1222 vaccination. The receptor source for this set is an adult in good health.

The chain uses TRBV18 and TRBJ1-3; D unclear. The CDR3 extends over 16 amino acids. Germline V gene lookup returns CDR1 KGHSH and CDR2 LQKENI. Between the trimmed V and J ends, which lost 4 bases and 4 bases, there was a span of 17 bases. The CDR3 loop is CASSLEILMGGNTIYF. CDR3 in DNA: TGTGCCAGCTCACTAGAGATACTTATGGGCGGAAACACCATATATTTT.

V is TRBV30 and J is TRBJ1-4; D uncertain. CDR3 length: 13 residues. V dropped 4 bases and J dropped 6 bases, with 12 bases sitting between them. Germline CDR1 GTSNPN, CDR2 SVGIG (reference sequence). The CDR3 DNA sequence: TGTGCCTGGAATAAAAATAGGGATGAAAAACTGTTTTTT. Translated, it gives CAWNKNRDEKLFF.

The rearrangement joins TRBV9 to TRBJ2-1, with TRBD1 matching over 7 bases. The CDR3 consists of 17 residues. The germline V gene encodes CDR1 SGDLS and CDR2 YYNGEE. The trim removed 0 bases at V and 5 bases at J, leaving 11 bases unmatched. The CDR3 DNA sequence: TGTGCCAGCAGCGTAGGGCCCCTCGGGACAGCCGACAATGAGCAGTTCTTC. This codes for CASSVGPLGTADNEQFF.

The rearrangement links TRBV6-5 to TRBJ2-5; weak D call: TRBD2 (6 bases). The length of the CDR3 is 14 residues. Trimming pared 7 bases from V and 5 bases from J, leaving 17 bases between. Germline values: CDR1 MNHEY, CDR2 SVGAGI. CDR3 protein: CASNRDSRGETQYF. The CDR3 coding sequence is TGTGCCAGCAATAGGGACTCCCGAGGGGAGACCCAGTACTTC.

The chain employs TRBV18 and TRBJ1-2; D is undetermined. This CDR3 contains 14 residues. Trimming removed 3 bases at V and 8 bases at J, with 16 bases between. Per germline, CDR1 KGHSH and CDR2 LQKENI. CDR3 sequence (DNA): TGTGCCAGCTCACCCGGGCCCCAAATCGGGGGCTACACCTTC. Translation: CASSPGPQIGGYTF. Supplemented by reference TRBV18 and TRBJ1-2, the full variable domain reads NAGVMQNPRHLVRRRGQEARLRCSPMKGHSHVYWYRQLPEEGLKFMVYLQKENIIDESGMPKERFSAEFPKEGPSILRIQQVVRGDSAAYFCASSPGPQIGGYTFGSGTRLTVV.

The chain has TRBV6-5 and TRBJ1-4; possible D gene TRBD1, 5 bases. Germline V lookup: CDR1 MNHEY, CDR2 SVGAGI. The V end was cut by 2 bases, the J end by 8 bases, with 15 bases between. The CDR3 loop spans 15 amino acids. The CDR3 nucleotides read TGTGCCAGCAGTTACGGGTGGGGGGAGCCGGAAAAACTGTTTTTT. Protein: CASSYGWGEPEKLFF.

The gene calls are TRBV5-6 and TRBJ1-2; D unclear. From germline, CDR1 is SGHDT and CDR2 YYEEEE. V was shortened by 0 bases and J by 4 bases, with 13 bases between the two germline ends. CDR3 length: 15 residues. CDR3 amino acids: CASSLGGRSSYGYTF. In nucleotides, the CDR3 is TGTGCCAGCAGCTTGGGTGGCAGGAGCTCCTATGGCTACACCTTC.

This chain connects TRBV23-1 to TRBJ2-5, with 7 bases lining up with TRBD1. TRBV23-1 is filed as an ORF, its function uncertain. The J segment lost 3 bases and the V segment lost 4 bases, leaving 8 bases of the junction unmatched. CDR3 size: 15 residues. In DNA form, the CDR3 reads TGCGCCAGCAGTCTGGGGCAGGGGGTGGAAGAGACCCAGTACTTC. As protein: CASSLGQGVEETQYF.

The chain recombines TRBV5-1 with TRBJ1-3, with D possibly being TRBD1 (6 bases). There are 14 residues in the CDR3. V shed 4 bases and J shed 0 bases, with 8 bases lying between them. Germline loops: CDR1 SGHRS, CDR2 YFSETQ. CDR3 loop: CASSPGDSGNTIYF. For the CDR3, the DNA is TGCGCCAGCAGCCCAGGGGACTCTGGAAACACCATATATTTT. The full variable domain, rest sourced from reference TRBV5-1 and TRBJ1-3, is KAGVTQTPRYLIKTRGQQVTLSCSPISGHRSVSWYQQTPGQGLQFLFEYFSETQRNKGNFPGRFSGRQFSNSRSEMNVSTLELGDSALYLCASSPGDSGNTIYFGEGSWLTVV.

This clone appeared once. The rearrangement joins TRBV11-3 to TRBJ2-5; tentative D call: TRBD2 (5 bases). Germline assignment: CDR1 SGHNT and CDR2 YENEEA. The length of the CDR3 is 15 residues. The V end was cut by 3 bases, the J end by 4 bases, with 15 bases between. Written as DNA, the CDR3 is TGTGCCAGCAGCTTTGGACTCCAGCCGGGAGAGACCCAGTACTTC. This encodes CASSFGLQPGETQYF.

This chain uses TRBV7-8 with TRBJ2-1; 7 bases line up with TRBD2. V was pared by 5 bases and J by 7 bases, with 5 bases of the junction left unmatched. There are 13 residues in the CDR3. Per germline, CDR1 SGHVS and CDR2 FQNEAQ. The CDR3 sequence: CASSGGGKNEQFF. The DNA for the CDR3 is TGTGCCAGCAGCGGGGGGGGTAAGAATGAGCAGTTCTTC.

The V and J genes are TRBV4-1 and TRBJ1-2, with D perhaps matching TRBD1 (6 bases). V lost 0 bases and J lost 7, with 18 bases in between. The CDR3 is made up of 16 amino acids. Looked up from germline, CDR1 is MGHRA and CDR2 is YSYEKL. This CDR3 reads CASSQEGRAGHGGYTF. The CDR3 coding sequence is TGCGCCAGCAGCCAAGAGGGCCGGGCGGGACACGGTGGCTACACCTTC.

V is TRBV19 and J is TRBJ1-2, with a weak D call TRBD1 (5 bases). Germline V gene data show CDR1 as LNHDA and CDR2 as SQIVND (reference sequence). V was pared by 2 bases and J by 3 bases, with 10 bases between. The CDR3 has 14 amino acids. CDR3 in amino acids: CASSIRTLDYGYTF. The CDR3 coding sequence is TGTGCCAGTAGTATAAGGACATTGGACTATGGCTACACCTTC.

The chain is built from TRBV18 and TRBJ2-7, with TRBD2 matching 11 bases. The CDR3 loop spans 18 amino acids. Per the germline V gene, CDR1 is KGHSH and CDR2 is LQKENI. J lost 7 bases, V lost 0 bases, and 14 bases had no gene match. As DNA, the CDR3 is TGTGCCAGCTCACCACCGGGGGTAGCGGGAGGGCCGGTCCAAGAGCAGTACTTC. This codes for CASSPPGVAGGPVQEQYF.

The V and J genes are TRBV19 and TRBJ1-4, with D hard to call. Germline V CDR1 and CDR2: LNHDA, SQIVND (reference sequence). Trimming shortened V by 7 bases and J by 0 bases, and 12 bases separated the two germline ends. CDR3 length equals 15 residues. In nucleotides, the CDR3 is TGTGCCAGTAACGGAGGGTATGCAACTAATGAAAAACTGTTTTTT. This sequence encodes CASNGGYATNEKLFF.

This clone was found a few times. The V and J genes are TRBV3-1 (or the pseudogene TRBV3-2) and TRBJ2-2; TRBD2 aligns across 8 bases. J was trimmed by 5 bases and V by 5 bases; bases with no gene match: 10. The germline V gene has CDR1 LGHDT and CDR2 YNNKEL (reference sequence). This CDR3 spans 16 amino acids. The CDR3 DNA is TGTGCCAGCAGCGGCGGCGGGACTAGAGGTACCGGGGAGCTGTTTTTT. Amino acids: CASSGGGTRGTGELFF.

This chain connects TRBV5-1 to TRBJ2-7; D call uncertain. CDR3 size: 14 residues. Germline V gene lookup returns CDR1 SGHRS and CDR2 YFSETQ. Deletions cut 1 base from V and 1 base from J, with 9 bases between. CDR3 in DNA: TGCGCCAGCAGCTTGATCAGCCCTTCCTACGAGCAGTACTTC. This translates into CASSLISPSYEQYF.

Only one count was recorded for this clone. V is TRBV19 and J is TRBJ1-1, with TRBD1 as a possible D gene (6 bases). The ends were cut back, 9 bases at V and 5 bases at J, with 22 bases in the middle. The CDR3 consists of 15 residues. CDR1 LNHDA and CDR2 SQIVND come from the germline V gene (reference sequence). The CDR3 protein is CASLLRRDIMTEAFF. The CDR3 DNA follows: TGTGCCAGCCTCCTTAGGAGGGACATAATGACTGAAGCTTTCTTT.

V usage is TRBV9 and J usage is TRBJ2-3; 16 positions match TRBD2. This CDR3 contains 17 residues. The germline V gene encodes CDR1 SGDLS and CDR2 YYNGEE. V lost 5 bases and J lost 3; bases outside the gene matches: 6. CDR3 residues: CASSLGLAGGKTDTQYF. The CDR3 coding sequence is TGTGCCAGCAGTTTGGGACTAGCGGGGGGGAAGACAGATACGCAGTATTTT.

This chain connects TRBV7-3 to TRBJ2-1, with 11 bases fitting TRBD2. Germline V gene data show CDR1 as SGHTA and CDR2 as FQGTGA. This CDR3 is 15 amino acids long. Trimming at V came to 5 bases and at J to 4 bases, leaving 4 bases not matched to a gene. CDR3 protein: CASSLRLAGYNEQFF. In DNA, the CDR3 is TGTGCCAGCAGCCTAAGACTAGCGGGGTACAATGAGCAGTTCTTC. Variable domain in full (rest from reference TRBV7-3 and TRBJ2-1): GAGVSQTPSNKVTEKGKYVELRCDPISGHTALYWYRQSLGQGPEFLIYFQGTGAADDSGLPNDRFFAVRPEGSVSTLKIQRTERGDSAVYLCASSLRLAGYNEQFFGPGTRLTVL.

This CDR3 reads CASSRLQTGGEQYF. CDR3 sequence (DNA): TGTGCCAGCAGCCGACTTCAGACAGGGGGAGAGCAGTACTTC. The chain links TRBV7-9 to TRBJ2-7; the match to TRBD1 covers 9 bases. CDR1 SEHNR and CDR2 FQNEAQ come from the germline V gene (reference sequence). V was pared by 5 bases and J by 7 bases, with 9 bases of the junction left unmatched. CDR3 size: 14 residues.

The rearrangement joins TRBV7-3 to TRBJ1-2; the D gene is possibly TRBD1 (6 bases). The V end was cut by 6 bases, the J end by 2 bases, with 22 bases between. The length of the CDR3 is 17 residues. Germline CDR1 reads SGHTA; CDR2 reads FQGTGA. The CDR3 nucleotides are TGTGCCAGCAGGGACCGGGACACGGGAAGAGAGAACTATGGCTACACCTTC. Its protein is CASRDRDTGRENYGYTF.

V is TRBV28 and J is TRBJ1-1, with a weak D call TRBD1 (5 bases). The length of the CDR3 is 12 residues. Trimming pared 6 bases from V and 8 bases from J, leaving 13 bases between. Germline assignment: CDR1 MDHEN and CDR2 SYDVKM. For the CDR3, the DNA is TGTGCCAGCAGGCTCTCGACAGCCGAAGCTTTCTTT. Protein: CASRLSTAEAFF.